The 18 T cell receptor beta chains below were found in one sample sequenced in a study of PD-L1 blockade in urothelial cancer. Time point described: pretreatment peripheral blood. The protocol was immunoSEQ multiplex PCR, while the TCRdb copy is restricted to in-frame clones and leaves out a portion. This sample has tens of thousands of clones; about four fifths occur once, and the top ten carry over 1%. Source: PBMCs, taken around atezolizumab (anti-PD-L1) treatment. Every receptor here comes from a man aged 50 to 60 with urothelial cancer.

V is TRBV28 and J is TRBJ1-5, with 7 bases matching TRBD1. This CDR3 has 14 amino acids. The V gene end was trimmed by 5 bases and the J gene end by 3 bases; junction bases not matched to a gene: 4. CDR1 and CDR2 from the germline V gene are MDHEN and SYDVKM. CDR3 sequence (DNA): TGTGCCAGCAGTCAAACAGGGGTCAATCAGCCCCAGCATTTT. Its protein is CASSQTGVNQPQHF.

V is TRBV10-3 and J is TRBJ1-2; no clear D gene. This CDR3 contains 15 residues. V dropped 0 bases and J dropped 8 bases, with 16 bases sitting between them. CDR1 is ENHRY, CDR2 SYGVKD, per germline. The chain's CDR3 is CAISESENPWYGYTF. The CDR3, as DNA: TGTGCCATCAGTGAGTCAGAGAACCCCTGGTACGGCTACACCTTC.

This clone is a singleton in its sample. This chain uses TRBV6-5 with TRBJ1-1; D is unresolved. Germline CDR1 reads MNHEY; CDR2 reads SVGAGI. This CDR3 spans 12 amino acids. The V end was cut by 0 bases, the J end by 10 bases, with 9 bases between. CDR3 sequence (DNA): TGTGCCAGCAGTTACTCGGCGGGAGGAGCTTTCTTT. This sequence encodes CASSYSAGGAFF.

The chain joins TRBV29-1 to TRBJ1-5; TRBD1 matches 11 bases. V lost 6 bases and J lost 7; bases outside the gene matches: 8. Germline V gene sequence: CDR1 SQVTM, CDR2 ANQGSEA. This CDR3 region has 14 residues. The CDR3 is CSVLGQGAGQPQHF. The CDR3 nucleotides are TGCAGCGTGCTTGGACAGGGGGCAGGGCAGCCCCAGCATTTT.

This rearrangement joins TRBV11-3 to TRBJ2-2; 8 positions agree with TRBD2. Germline trimming cut 5 bases from V and 5 bases from J; bases unmatched to any gene: 13. The CDR3 contains 17 residues. Germline values: CDR1 SGHNT, CDR2 YENEEA. In nucleotides, the CDR3 is TGTGCCAGCAGCCCGTCCCTGGGACTAGATAGGACCGGGGAGCTGTTTTTT. Its translation: CASSPSLGLDRTGELFF.

The chain employs TRBV6-5 and TRBJ1-2; D is unclear. Trimming removed 2 bases at V and 2 bases at J, with 12 bases between. CDR3 length: 15 amino acids. Germline CDR1 and CDR2: MNHEY and SVGAGI. The CDR3 DNA reads as TGTGCCAGCAGTTACACCGCAGGCGTCAACTATGGCTACACCTTC. Encoded protein: CASSYTAGVNYGYTF.

The chain joins TRBV28 to TRBJ2-5, with a tentative D call TRBD1 (6 bases). This CDR3 has 13 amino acids. V gave up 8 bases and J gave up 1 base, with 11 bases separating them. Germline V gene data show CDR1 as MDHEN and CDR2 as SYDVKM. CDR3 in DNA: TGTGCCAGCTCTGAAGGGGGCCAAGAGACCCAGTACTTC. Translating gives CASSEGGQETQYF.

The chain uses TRBV5-1 and TRBJ2-7; 11 positions agree with TRBD1. The CDR3 extends over 15 amino acids. Germline trimming cut 4 bases from V and 3 bases from J; bases unmatched to any gene: 6. Germline V gene data show CDR1 as SGHRS and CDR2 as YFSETQ. CDR3 amino acids: CASSRTGGLDYEQYF. The CDR3 region has the DNA TGCGCCAGCAGCAGGACAGGGGGCTTAGACTACGAGCAGTACTTC.

This chain uses TRBV11-2 with TRBJ1-1; D perhaps matches TRBD1 (6 bases). This CDR3 is 15 amino acids long. Looked up from germline, CDR1 is SGHAT and CDR2 is FQNNGV. The V end lost 4 bases, the J end lost 1 base, and 13 bases lay between the germline ends. This CDR3 reads CASSSTDRKNTEAFF. The CDR3 DNA follows: TGTGCCAGCAGCTCAACAGACAGGAAGAACACTGAAGCTTTCTTT.

This chain joins TRBV27 and TRBJ2-2; D remains unclear. Trimming took off 4 bases at V and 3 bases at J, with 3 bases between the two ends. Looked up from germline, CDR1 is MNHEY and CDR2 is SMNVEV (reference sequence). This CDR3 is 12 amino acids long. The CDR3 protein is CASSSYTGELFF. The CDR3 DNA sequence: TGTGCCAGCAGTTCATACACCGGGGAGCTGTTTTTT.

The rearrangement uses TRBV9 and TRBJ1-1, with D unclear. The CDR3 totals 14 residues. Trimming removed 0 bases from V and 2 bases from J, with 8 bases in between. Germline loops: CDR1 SGDLS, CDR2 YYNGEE. The CDR3 region has the DNA TGTGCCAGCAGCGTAGATCCACTCAACACTGAAGCTTTCTTT. Translated: CASSVDPLNTEAFF.

The V call is TRBV29-1, the J call TRBJ2-2, with a weak D call TRBD1 (6 bases). The germline V gene encodes CDR1 SQVTM and CDR2 ANQGSEA. V gave up 0 bases and J gave up 4 bases, with 9 bases separating them. The CDR3 consists of 14 residues. CDR3 DNA sequence: TGCAGCGTTGAAGATCACAGGGCCACCGGGGAGCTGTTTTTT. Its protein product is CSVEDHRATGELFF.

The gene calls are TRBV2 and TRBJ1-2, with 9 positions matching TRBD1. V lost 10 bases, J lost 4 bases, and 1 base stayed unmatched. The CDR3 totals 11 residues. Germline V gene data show CDR1 as SNHLY and CDR2 as FYNNEI. CDR3 DNA sequence: TGTGCCAAGACAGGGGGCTATGGCTACACCTTC. This gives the protein CAKTGGYGYTF.

The V and J genes are TRBV11-3 and TRBJ2-1, with a tentative D call TRBD2 (6 bases). The length of the CDR3 is 14 residues. V lost 5 bases and J lost 2, with 10 bases in between. CDR1 and CDR2 (germline): SGHNT, YENEEA. CDR3: CASSAGRTYNEQFF. The CDR3 DNA reads as TGTGCCAGCAGCGCGGGACGGACCTACAATGAGCAGTTCTTC.

This rearrangement joins TRBV7-9 to TRBJ2-5, with TRBD2 matching 13 bases. Germline CDR1 is SEHNR and CDR2 is FQNEAQ (reference sequence). This CDR3 has 17 residues. V shed 0 bases, J shed 4 bases, and the junction held 5 bases outside the gene matches. CDR3 in amino acids: CASSLALLAGGTETQYF. Here the CDR3 DNA reads TGTGCCAGCAGCTTAGCGCTACTAGCGGGGGGGACAGAGACCCAGTACTTC.

J is TRBJ2-7 and V is TRBV11-3; D may be TRBD1 (5 bases). The germline V gene encodes CDR1 SGHNT and CDR2 YENEEA. The CDR3 is 13 residues long. V lost 3 bases and J 0 bases, leaving 6 bases between the germline ends. CDR3 loop: CASSFRGSYEQYF. As DNA, the CDR3 is TGTGCCAGCAGCTTTAGGGGCTCCTACGAGCAGTACTTC. The variable domain in full, completed from reference TRBV11-3 and TRBJ2-7, reads EAGVVQSPRYKIIEKKQPVAFWCNPISGHNTLYWYLQNLGQGPELLIRYENEEAVDDSQLPKDRFSAERLKGVDSTLKIQPAELGDSAVYLCASSFRGSYEQYFGPGTRLTVT.

The V and J genes are TRBV6-5 and TRBJ2-7; 10 positions agree with TRBD2. Germline trimming cut 2 bases from V and 2 bases from J; bases unmatched to any gene: 3. Germline V gene sequence: CDR1 MNHEY, CDR2 SVGAGI. This CDR3 region has 15 residues. The CDR3 nucleotides read TGTGCCAGCAGTTACGTGCTAGCGGGAGCCTACGAGCAGTACTTC. Amino acids: CASSYVLAGAYEQYF.

The chain is built from TRBV7-8 and TRBJ2-7, with TRBD2 identical over 9 bases. The CDR3 runs 15 residues. Germline V lookup: CDR1 SGHVS, CDR2 FQNEAQ. The J segment lost 0 bases and the V segment lost 6 bases, leaving 6 bases of the junction unmatched. This chain's CDR3 is CASRSGLAFSYEQYF. The CDR3 DNA reads TGTGCCAGCAGATCCGGACTAGCGTTCTCCTACGAGCAGTACTTC.